Listed here are 15 T cell receptor beta chains from one sample, sequenced in a study of Ad26.COV2.S vaccination and SARS-CoV-2 variants. Treatment noted: approximately 18 received Ad26.COV2.S at low or high dose, single or two shots; about 5 received placebo; per-sample allocation not given. Sampling was done on day 63 after the first vaccine or placebo injection. The repertoire was sequenced with immunoSEQ multiplex PCR; TCRdb's copy has only in-frame clones and lacks some. Here the sample spans 400,000 or so clones, roughly nine tenths being singletons. Sequenced here: peripheral blood, sampled in a trial of Ad26.COV2.S vaccine versus placebo. The origin of the receptors is a person between 18 and 65 years old who received the Ad26.COV2.S COVID-19 vaccine or a placebo.

This chain connects TRBV27 to TRBJ1-1; D unclear. The CDR3 covers 13 residues. Germline V gene lookup returns CDR1 MNHEY and CDR2 SMNVEV (reference sequence). V gave up 5 bases and J gave up 11 bases, with 18 bases separating them. This CDR3 is CASSLRGGMTAFF. The CDR3 region has the DNA TGTGCCAGCAGTCTGCGTGGCGGGATGACGGCTTTCTTT.

The chain is built from TRBV2 and TRBJ1-6; D gene uncertain. This CDR3 is 11 amino acids long. CDR1 is SNHLY and CDR2 is FYNNEI in the germline V gene. The V end was cut by 6 bases, the J end by 7 bases, with 4 bases between. In nucleotides, the CDR3 is TGTGCCAGCAGAGGAAATTCACCCCTCCACTTT. Translating gives CASRGNSPLHF.

This clone has only one observation. The rearrangement joins TRBV5-4 to TRBJ2-5; 14 positions agree with TRBD2. Germline trimming cut 0 bases from V and 1 base from J; bases unmatched to any gene: 5. CDR3 length equals 18 residues. Germline CDR1 SGHNT, CDR2 YYREEE (reference sequence). CDR3 sequence (DNA): TGTGCCAGCAGCTTGGATCCGGGACTAGCGGGGGTCCAAGAGACCCAGTACTTC. Its translation: CASSLDPGLAGVQETQYF.

This sequence joins TRBV14 and TRBJ1-2; D is unclear. Germline values: CDR1 SGHDN, CDR2 FVKESK. There are 15 residues in the CDR3. The ends were cut back, 2 bases at V and 4 bases at J, with 14 bases in the middle. The CDR3 nucleotides read TGTGCCAGCAGCCAACGAAGGACCCCTAGCTATGGCTACACCTTC. Its translation is CASSQRRTPSYGYTF.

This sequence joins TRBV12-5 and TRBJ2-3, with a possible D match to TRBD2 (5 bases). Germline CDR1 LGHNT, CDR2 FRNRAP. This CDR3 has 16 residues. Trimming took 0 bases from V and 2 from J, leaving 12 bases between them. In DNA form, the CDR3 reads TGTGCTAGTGGTTTGGTAGGGAGAAGGTTCACAGATACGCAGTATTTT. Amino acids: CASGLVGRRFTDTQYF.

The chain employs TRBV6-5 and TRBJ2-7; D possibly corresponds to TRBD1 (6 bases). Per germline, CDR1 MNHEY and CDR2 SVGAGI. This CDR3 is 15 amino acids long. Trimming left V 6 bases short and J 3 bases short, with 18 bases between. The CDR3 nucleotides read TGTGCCAGCAGGTCCGAGGTTAACAGGGTCTACGAGCAGTACTTC. It specifies CASRSEVNRVYEQYF.

V usage is TRBV4-1 and J usage is TRBJ2-1; D remains unclear. The V end lost 0 bases, the J end lost 0 bases, and 6 bases lay between the germline ends. Germline V CDR1 and CDR2: MGHRA, YSYEKL. CDR3 size: 15 residues. In DNA form, the CDR3 reads TGCGCCAGCAGCCAAGAATGGAGCTCCTACAATGAGCAGTTCTTC. Residues: CASSQEWSSYNEQFF.

The J gene is TRBJ1-4, the V gene TRBV5-4; a possible D gene is TRBD1 (5 bases). Germline CDR1 SGHNT, CDR2 YYREEE (reference sequence). The CDR3 covers 17 residues. The V end was cut by 4 bases, the J end by 8 bases, with 24 bases between. CDR3 region: CASSDKRDAGEIEKLFF. The CDR3 nucleotides are TGTGCCAGCAGCGATAAACGGGACGCAGGAGAAATAGAAAAACTGTTTTTT.

This rearrangement joins TRBV5-1 to TRBJ2-1; weak D call: TRBD2 (7 bases). The germline gives CDR1 SGHRS, CDR2 YFSETQ. This CDR3 has 14 amino acids. Between the trimmed V and J ends, which lost 2 bases and 7 bases, there was a span of 13 bases. In nucleotides, the CDR3 is TGCGCCAGCAGCTTTCTTGGGGGGGCGAATGAGCAGTTCTTC. This sequence encodes CASSFLGGANEQFF.

The chain has TRBV25-1 and TRBJ1-6, with TRBD1 identical over 12 bases. V lost 2 bases to trimming and J lost 9 bases; unmatched junction nucleotides: 11. Germline V gives CDR1 MGHDK, CDR2 SYGVNS. The CDR3 is 18 amino acids. The CDR3 spells CASSENIRDRGLISPLHF. The CDR3 coding sequence is TGTGCCAGCAGTGAAAACATCCGGGACAGGGGGCTTATTTCACCCCTCCACTTT.

The chain links TRBV7-9 to TRBJ1-1, with D tentatively TRBD1 (6 bases). This CDR3 is 12 amino acids long. V gave up 6 bases and J gave up 8 bases, with 13 bases separating them. Germline V CDR1 and CDR2: SEHNR, FQNEAQ (reference sequence). DNA of the CDR3: TGTGCCAGCAGTTCAGGGGACGCCGAAGCTTTCTTT. Its protein product is CASSSGDAEAFF.

The V and J genes are TRBV6-5 and TRBJ2-3; D not certain. Germline V lookup: CDR1 MNHEY, CDR2 SVGAGI. The CDR3 is made up of 16 amino acids. V was trimmed by 2 bases and J by 2 bases, leaving 14 bases between them. The CDR3 nucleotides are TGTGCCAGCAGTTACGATGGCAGGAGAAACACAGATACGCAGTATTTT. Its translation: CASSYDGRRNTDTQYF.

The chain uses TRBV4-1 and TRBJ1-1; 12 bases align to TRBD1. The CDR3 has 16 residues. Germline CDR1 MGHRA, CDR2 YSYEKL. The J segment lost 10 bases and the V segment lost 0 bases, leaving 9 bases of the junction unmatched. The CDR3 coding sequence is TGCGCCAGCAGCCAAGATCCGGGACAGGGGGCGATAGCAGCTTTCTTT. Residues: CASSQDPGQGAIAAFF.

The J gene is TRBJ2-1, the V gene TRBV7-9; 9 bases are shared with TRBD1. The germline V gene has CDR1 SEHNR and CDR2 FQNEAQ (reference sequence). V was pared by 5 bases and J by 8 bases, with 10 bases of the junction left unmatched. This CDR3 spans 15 amino acids. In DNA form, the CDR3 reads TGTGCCAGCAGCCGATTCGGGACAGGGAAACATGAGCAGTTCTTC. It specifies CASSRFGTGKHEQFF.

CDR3 coding DNA: TGTGCCAGCACCGACCCAGGGAGTAACTATGGCTACACCTTC. The encoded protein is CASTDPGSNYGYTF. The genes are TRBV28 and TRBJ1-2, with a tentative D call TRBD1 (5 bases). Looked up from germline, CDR1 is MDHEN and CDR2 is SYDVKM. The CDR3 spans 14 residues. V lost 7 bases to trimming and J lost 1 base, with 13 bases between them.